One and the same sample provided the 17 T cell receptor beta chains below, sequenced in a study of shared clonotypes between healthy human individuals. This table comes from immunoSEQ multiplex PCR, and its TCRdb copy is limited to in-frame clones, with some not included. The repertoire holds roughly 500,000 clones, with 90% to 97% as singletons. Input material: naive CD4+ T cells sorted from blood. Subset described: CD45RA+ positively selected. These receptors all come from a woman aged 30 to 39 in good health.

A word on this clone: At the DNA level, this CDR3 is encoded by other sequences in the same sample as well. This CDR3 reads CASSLRGRSYGYTF. Here the CDR3 DNA reads TGTGCCAGCAGTTTAAGGGGGCGGTCCTATGGCTACACCTTC. This chain connects TRBV28 to TRBJ1-2; 7 nucleotides align to TRBD1. The trim removed 2 bases at V and 4 bases at J, leaving 4 bases unmatched. This CDR3 is 14 amino acids long. Germline CDR1 and CDR2: MDHEN and SYDVKM.

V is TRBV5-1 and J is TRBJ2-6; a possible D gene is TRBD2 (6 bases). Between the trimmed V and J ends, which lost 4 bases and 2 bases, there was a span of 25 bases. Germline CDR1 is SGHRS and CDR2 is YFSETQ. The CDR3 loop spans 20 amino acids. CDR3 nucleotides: TGCGCCAGCAGCCGCCCCGAGGCGGGACGGTGGTCGGCTGGGGCCAACGTCCTGACTTTC. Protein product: CASSRPEAGRWSAGANVLTF.

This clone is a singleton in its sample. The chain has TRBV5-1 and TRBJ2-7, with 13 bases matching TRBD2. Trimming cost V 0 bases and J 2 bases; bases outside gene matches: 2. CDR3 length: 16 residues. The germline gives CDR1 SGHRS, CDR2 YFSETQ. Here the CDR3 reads CASSLGGLAGPYEQYF. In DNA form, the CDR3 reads TGCGCCAGCAGCTTGGGGGGACTAGCGGGACCCTACGAGCAGTACTTC. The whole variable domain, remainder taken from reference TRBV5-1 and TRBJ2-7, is KAGVTQTPRYLIKTRGQQVTLSCSPISGHRSVSWYQQTPGQGLQFLFEYFSETQRNKGNFPGRFSGRQFSNSRSEMNVSTLELGDSALYLCASSLGGLAGPYEQYFGPGTRLTVT.

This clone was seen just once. CDR3 sequence: CASSGGTGGFNQPQHF. The CDR3 nucleotides read TGTGCCAGCAGCGGGGGGACAGGGGGCTTCAATCAGCCCCAGCATTTT. The chain employs TRBV7-2 and TRBJ1-5; 12 bases match TRBD1. CDR3 length equals 16 residues. V lost 5 bases and J lost 3; bases outside the gene matches: 5. Germline lookup yields CDR1 SGHTA and CDR2 FQGNSA.

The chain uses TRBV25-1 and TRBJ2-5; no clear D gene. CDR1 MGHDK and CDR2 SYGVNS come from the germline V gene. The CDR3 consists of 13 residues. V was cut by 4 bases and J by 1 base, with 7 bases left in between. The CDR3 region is CASSGAAQETQYF. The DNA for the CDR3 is TGTGCCAGCAGTGGGGCAGCCCAAGAGACCCAGTACTTC.

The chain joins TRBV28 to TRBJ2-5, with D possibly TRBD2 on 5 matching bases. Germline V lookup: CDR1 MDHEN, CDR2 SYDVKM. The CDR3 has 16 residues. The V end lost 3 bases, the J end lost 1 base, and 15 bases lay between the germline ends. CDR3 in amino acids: CASSFPNGLTQETQYF. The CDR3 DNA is TGTGCCAGCAGTTTCCCTAACGGACTCACCCAAGAGACCCAGTACTTC.

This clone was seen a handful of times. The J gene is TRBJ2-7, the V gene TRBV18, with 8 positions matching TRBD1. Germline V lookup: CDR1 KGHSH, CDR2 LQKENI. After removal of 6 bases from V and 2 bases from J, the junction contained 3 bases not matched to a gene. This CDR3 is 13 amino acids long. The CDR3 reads CASSMDRAYEQYF. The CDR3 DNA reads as TGTGCCAGCTCGATGGACAGGGCCTACGAGCAGTACTTC.

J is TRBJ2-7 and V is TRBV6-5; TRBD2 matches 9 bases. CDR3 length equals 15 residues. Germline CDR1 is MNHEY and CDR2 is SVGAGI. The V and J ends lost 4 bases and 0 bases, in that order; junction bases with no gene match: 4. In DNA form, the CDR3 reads TGTGCCAGCAGTTCCCTTAGCGGGGGCTCCTACGAGCAGTACTTC. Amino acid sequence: CASSSLSGGSYEQYF.

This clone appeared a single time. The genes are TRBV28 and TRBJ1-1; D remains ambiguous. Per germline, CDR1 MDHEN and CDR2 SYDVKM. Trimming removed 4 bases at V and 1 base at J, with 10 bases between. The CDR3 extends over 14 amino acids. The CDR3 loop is CASSSDGENTEAFF. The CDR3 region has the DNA TGTGCCAGCAGTTCGGACGGTGAGAACACTGAAGCTTTCTTT.

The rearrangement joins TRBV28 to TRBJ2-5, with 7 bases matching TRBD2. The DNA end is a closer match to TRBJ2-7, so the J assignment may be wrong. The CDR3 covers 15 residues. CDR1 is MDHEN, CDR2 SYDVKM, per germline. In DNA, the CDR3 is TGTGCCAGCAGTTTGGCCGGGGAGGGATCCTACGAGCAGTACTTC. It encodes CASSLAGEGSYEQYF.

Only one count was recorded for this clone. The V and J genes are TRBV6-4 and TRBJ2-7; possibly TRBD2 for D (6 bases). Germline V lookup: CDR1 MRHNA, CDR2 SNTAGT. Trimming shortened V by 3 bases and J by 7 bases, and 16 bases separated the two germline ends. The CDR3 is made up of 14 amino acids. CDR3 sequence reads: CASSEWGGTGEQYF. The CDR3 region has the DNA TGTGCCAGCAGTGAATGGGGTGGGACTGGGGAGCAGTACTTC.

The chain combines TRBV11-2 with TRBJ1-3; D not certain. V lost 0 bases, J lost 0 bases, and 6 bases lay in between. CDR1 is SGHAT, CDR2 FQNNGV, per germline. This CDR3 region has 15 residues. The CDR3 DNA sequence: TGTGCCAGCAGCTTAGATCGTAGCTCTGGAAACACCATATATTTT. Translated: CASSLDRSSGNTIYF.

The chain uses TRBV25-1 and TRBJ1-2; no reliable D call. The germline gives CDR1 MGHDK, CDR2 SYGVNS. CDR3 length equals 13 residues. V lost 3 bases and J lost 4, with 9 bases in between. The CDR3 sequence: CASSDSRLYGYTF. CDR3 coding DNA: TGTGCCAGCAGTGATAGTCGTCTCTATGGCTACACCTTC.

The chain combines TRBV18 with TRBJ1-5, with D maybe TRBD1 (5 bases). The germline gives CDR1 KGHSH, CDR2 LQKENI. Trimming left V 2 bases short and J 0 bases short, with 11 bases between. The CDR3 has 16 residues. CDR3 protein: CASSPAGSYSNQPQHF. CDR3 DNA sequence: TGTGCCAGCTCACCAGCAGGGTCCTATAGCAATCAGCCCCAGCATTTT.

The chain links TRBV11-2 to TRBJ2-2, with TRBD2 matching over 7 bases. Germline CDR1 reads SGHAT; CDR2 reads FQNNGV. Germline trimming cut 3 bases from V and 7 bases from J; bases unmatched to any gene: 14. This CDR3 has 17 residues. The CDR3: CASSFANGGGPIGELFF. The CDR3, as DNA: TGTGCCAGCAGCTTCGCCAATGGGGGAGGGCCCATCGGGGAGCTGTTTTTT.

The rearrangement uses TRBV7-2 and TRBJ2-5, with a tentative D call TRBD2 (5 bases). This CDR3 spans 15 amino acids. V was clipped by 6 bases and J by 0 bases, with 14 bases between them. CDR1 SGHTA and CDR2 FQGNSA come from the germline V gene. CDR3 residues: CASSPGVVYQETQYF. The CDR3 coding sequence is TGTGCCAGCAGTCCCGGGGTCGTGTACCAAGAGACCCAGTACTTC.

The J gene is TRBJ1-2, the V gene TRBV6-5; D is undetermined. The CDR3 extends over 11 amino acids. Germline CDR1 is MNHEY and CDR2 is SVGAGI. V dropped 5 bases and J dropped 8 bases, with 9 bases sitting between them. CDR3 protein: CASSSKRGYTF. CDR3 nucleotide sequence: TGTGCCAGCAGTAGCAAGCGCGGCTACACCTTC.